The sequence of this T cell receptor (beta chain) was determined in a study of T-cell memory formation after mild COVID-19. Study outcomes and limitations: Researchers found some responding clones in pre-infection memory, a sign that cross-reactive memory joined. Chiefly within CM and EM were the contracting CD4+ clones; CD8+ ones were within EMRA.

This clonotype turned up a few times. The target antigen is unknown. The CDR3 has 15 residues. With V trimmed by 7 bases and J by 1 base, 6 bases remained unmatched. Constant-segment primers were used for 5'RACE, and the resulting TCR alpha and TCR beta cDNA libraries carried sample barcodes and UMIs. Each CDR3 protein is one row after TCRdb ran MiXCR on the 5' RACE reads. The sample comprises approximately 350,000 distinct CDR3 sequences, approximately 15% of which are singletons, and roughly a fifth rests with the top ten. The chain couples TRBV12-3 or TRBV12-4 to TRBJ2-2; 7 bases match TRBD1. The receptor's source is a man aged 18 to 29 who had mild COVID-19 (a few samples of this study predate the infection). Cell type and time point are not known. The sample comprised PBMCs or a T cell subset sorted from them (not recorded which). The CDR3: CASTVTGRNTGELFF. CDR3 nucleotides: TGTGCCAGCACTGTGACAGGGAGGAACACCGGGGAGCTGTTTTTT.